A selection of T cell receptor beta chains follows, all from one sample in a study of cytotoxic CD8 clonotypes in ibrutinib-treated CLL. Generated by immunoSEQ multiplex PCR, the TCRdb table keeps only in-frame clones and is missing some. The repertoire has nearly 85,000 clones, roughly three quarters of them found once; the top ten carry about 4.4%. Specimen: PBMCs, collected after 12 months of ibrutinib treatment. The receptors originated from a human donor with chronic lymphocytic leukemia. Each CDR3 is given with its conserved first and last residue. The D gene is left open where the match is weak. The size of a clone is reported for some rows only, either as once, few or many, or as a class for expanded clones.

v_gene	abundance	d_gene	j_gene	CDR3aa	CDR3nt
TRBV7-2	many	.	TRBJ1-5	CASTQRGGQPQHF	TGTGCCAGCACCCAACGGGGGGGTCAGCCCCAGCATTTT
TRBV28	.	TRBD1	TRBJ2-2	CASSFPLGQGITGELFF	TGTGCCAGCAGTTTTCCCCTGGGACAGGGGATCACCGGGGAGCTGTTTTTT
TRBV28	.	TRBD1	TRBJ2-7	CASRKTGGNYEQYF	TGTGCCAGCAGGAAGACAGGGGGCAACTACGAGCAGTACTTC
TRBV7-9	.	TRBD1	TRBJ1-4	CASSPGDRGGEKLFF	TGTGCCAGCAGCCCAGGGGACAGGGGAGGTGAAAAACTGTTTTTT
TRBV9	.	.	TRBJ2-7	CASSVRVGYEQYF	TGTGCCAGCAGCGTAAGGGTGGGCTACGAGCAGTACTTC
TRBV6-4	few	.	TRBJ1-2	CASSPQGTGYGYTF	TGTGCCAGCAGTCCACAGGGTACGGGCTATGGCTACACCTTC
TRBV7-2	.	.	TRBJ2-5	CASSSGSFQETQYF	TGTGCCAGCAGCTCTGGTAGTTTCCAAGAGACCCAGTACTTC
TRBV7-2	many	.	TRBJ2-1	CASSLLRANNEQFF	TGTGCCAGCAGCTTATTGCGGGCAAACAATGAGCAGTTCTTC
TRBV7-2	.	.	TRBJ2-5	CASSPPGGQETQYF	TGTGCCAGCAGCCCCCCCGGGGGACAAGAGACCCAGTACTTC
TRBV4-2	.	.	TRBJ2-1	CASSQDPPRAGAVEQFF	TGTGCCAGCAGCCAAGACCCCCCCCGGGCAGGGGCGGTTGAGCAGTTCTTC
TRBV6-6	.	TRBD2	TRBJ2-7	CATIAGASYEQYF	TGTGCCACCATAGCGGGAGCCTCCTACGAGCAGTACTTC
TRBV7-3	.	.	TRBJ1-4	CASSLWGGPEKLFF	TGTGCCAGCAGCTTATGGGGAGGGCCTGAAAAACTGTTTTTT
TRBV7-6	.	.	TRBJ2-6	CASSFGFVSSGANVLTF	TGTGCCAGCAGCTTTGGGTTTGTGAGCTCTGGGGCCAACGTCCTGACTTTC
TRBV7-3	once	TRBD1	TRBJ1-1	CASSSPGGTEAFF	TGTGCCAGCAGCTCCCCAGGGGGCACTGAAGCTTTCTTT
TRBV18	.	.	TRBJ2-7	CASSPLLDSRYEQYF	TGTGCCAGCTCACCGTTACTGGACAGCCGCTACGAGCAGTACTTC
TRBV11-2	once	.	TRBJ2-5	CASSFGEQETQYF	TGTGCCAGCAGCTTCGGGGAACAAGAGACCCAGTACTTC
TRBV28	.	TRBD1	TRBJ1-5	CASSPGQGIGNQPQHF	TGTGCCAGCAGCCCCGGACAGGGGATAGGGAATCAGCCCCAGCATTTT
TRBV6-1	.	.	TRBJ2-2	CASSENPPWANTGELFF	TGTGCCAGCAGTGAAAACCCCCCATGGGCGAACACCGGGGAGCTGTTTTTT
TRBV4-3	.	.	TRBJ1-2	CASSQERGYGYTF	TGCGCCAGCAGCCAGGAAAGGGGGTATGGCTACACCTTC
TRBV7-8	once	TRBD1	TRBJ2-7	CASSEGLDRGTYEQYF	TGTGCCAGCAGCGAAGGACTGGACAGGGGCACCTACGAGCAGTACTTC
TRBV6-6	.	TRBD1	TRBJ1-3	CASSPRQGGNTIYF	TGTGCCAGCAGTCCCCGACAGGGGGGGAACACCATATATTTT
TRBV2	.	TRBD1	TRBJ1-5	CASLDVDRGNQPQHF	TGTGCCAGTCTTGACGTCGACAGGGGCAACCAGCCCCAGCATTTT
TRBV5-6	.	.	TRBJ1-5	CASSEQGLDQPQHF	TGTGCCAGCAGCGAACAGGGTCTGGATCAGCCCCAGCATTTT
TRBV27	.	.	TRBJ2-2	CASRTTINTGELFF	TGTGCCAGCAGGACCACCATCAACACCGGGGAGCTGTTTTTT
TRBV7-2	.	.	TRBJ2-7	CASSLVGSSYEQYF	TGTGCCAGCAGCTTAGTGGGGAGCTCCTACGAGCAGTACTTC
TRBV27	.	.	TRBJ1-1	CASRKGHTNTEAFF	TGTGCCAGCCGGAAGGGACACACGAACACTGAAGCTTTCTTT
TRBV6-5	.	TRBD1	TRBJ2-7	CASVRDRSSYEQYF	TGTGCCAGTGTTCGGGACAGGAGCTCCTACGAGCAGTACTTC
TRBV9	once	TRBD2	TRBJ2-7	CASSTGLAGGYEQYF	TGTGCCAGCAGCACCGGACTAGCGGGTGGTTACGAGCAGTACTTC
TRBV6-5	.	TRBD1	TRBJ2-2	CASRGQGLTGELFF	TGTGCCAGCAGAGGACAGGGCCTAACCGGGGAGCTGTTTTTT
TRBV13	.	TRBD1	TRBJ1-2	CASSRTGGANRYTF	TGTGCCAGCAGCCGGACAGGGGGCGCGAATCGCTACACCTTC
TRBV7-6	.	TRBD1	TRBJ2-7	CASSNGLGTGSSYEQYF	TGTGCCAGCAGCAACGGCCTGGGGACAGGGAGCTCCTACGAGCAGTACTTC
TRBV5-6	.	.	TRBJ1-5	CASSPGLGRPQHF	TGTGCCAGCAGCCCCGGGTTGGGCAGGCCCCAGCATTTT
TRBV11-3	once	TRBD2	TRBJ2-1	CASSSWMGGGEQFF	TGTGCCAGCAGCTCCTGGATGGGCGGGGGGGAGCAGTTCTTC
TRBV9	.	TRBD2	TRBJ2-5	CASSPIVAGGPETQYF	TGTGCCAGCAGCCCCATCGTAGCGGGGGGGCCGGAGACCCAGTACTTC
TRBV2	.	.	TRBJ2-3	CASSVGSTDTQYF	TGTGCCAGCAGTGTTGGCAGCACAGATACGCAGTATTTT
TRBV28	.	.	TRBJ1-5	CASSTLQHSNQPQHF	TGTGCCAGCAGCACTTTACAGCATAGCAATCAGCCCCAGCATTTT
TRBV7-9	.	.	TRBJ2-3	CASSLSAQPTDTQYF	TGTGCCAGCAGCTTAAGTGCCCAACCCACAGATACGCAGTATTTT
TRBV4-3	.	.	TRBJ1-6	CASSQARGSPLHF	TGCGCCAGCAGCCAAGCCCGTGGTTCACCCCTCCACTTT
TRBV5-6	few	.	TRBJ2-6	CASSFSPRVLTF	TGTGCCAGCAGCTTCTCCCCACGGGTCCTGACTTTC
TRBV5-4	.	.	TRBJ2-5	CASSFPPPSQETQYF	TGTGCCAGCAGCTTTCCCCCTCCCAGCCAAGAGACCCAGTACTTC
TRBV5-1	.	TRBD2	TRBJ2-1	CASSFGGTSSYNEQFF	TGCGCCAGCAGCTTCGGGGGGACTAGCTCCTACAATGAGCAGTTCTTC
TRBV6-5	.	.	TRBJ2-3	CASGRGPEADTQYF	TGTGCCAGCGGGCGGGGGCCGGAGGCAGATACGCAGTATTTT
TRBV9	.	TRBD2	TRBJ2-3	CASSVDEGGPTDTQYF	TGTGCCAGCAGCGTAGACGAGGGAGGGCCCACAGATACGCAGTATTTT
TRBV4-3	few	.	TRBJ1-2	CASSQDPGREYGYTF	TGCGCCAGCAGCCAAGATCCAGGGAGAGAATATGGCTACACCTTC
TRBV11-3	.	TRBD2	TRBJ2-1	CASSLGGAGGSLYEQFF	TGTGCCAGCAGCTTAGGGGGAGCGGGAGGGTCTTTGTATGAGCAGTTCTTC